Following are 7 T cell receptor beta chains from one sample sequenced in a study of blood T cells in healthy people across ages. Through a sample-barcoded 5' primer and a J-beta primer mix, a second PCR was run for about 6 to 11 cycles. TCRdb re-derived calls from the 5' RACE reads in MiXCR, one entry per CDR3 protein. This sample has 1.5 million or so distinct CDR3 sequences; 42% occur once, and the top ten carry less than 8%. Material: blood. These receptors all stem from a woman aged 18-29 years in good health.

This clonotype was recorded a few times. This chain uses TRBV20-1 with TRBJ2-7; 7 positions match TRBD1. V shed 2 bases, J shed 0 bases, and the junction held 7 bases outside the gene matches. Germline CDR1 and CDR2: DFQATT and SNEGSKA (reference sequence). The CDR3 runs 15 residues. The CDR3 nucleotides read TGCAGTGCTAGATCCGCCCAGGGGGACTCCTACGAGCAGTACTTC. Amino acids: CSARSAQGDSYEQYF.

The J gene is TRBJ2-7, the V gene TRBV11-2, with a tentative D call TRBD1 (6 bases). The DNA end lines up better with TRBJ2-4; the J call may be wrong. This CDR3 has 15 amino acids. Per germline, CDR1 SGHAT and CDR2 FQNNGV. CDR3: CASSSLQGPIAIQYF. DNA of the CDR3: TGTGCCAGCAGCTCCCTTCAGGGGCCGATCGCCATTCAGTACTTC.

This clonotype was seen more than once but under ten times. This chain joins TRBV9 and TRBJ2-1; 7 bases agree with TRBD2. With V trimmed by 3 bases and J by 8 bases, 2 bases remained unmatched. CDR1 and CDR2 (germline): SGDLS, YYNGEE. The CDR3 is 12 amino acids. The CDR3 loop is CASSGSGYEQFF. Written as DNA, the CDR3 is TGTGCCAGCAGCGGTAGCGGGTATGAGCAGTTCTTC.

The chain couples TRBV20-1 to TRBJ2-3, with 7 bases aligning to TRBD2. CDR1 DFQATT and CDR2 SNEGSKA come from the germline V gene (reference sequence). CDR3 length: 16 amino acids. The junction had 16 bases not matched to a gene; V was cut back by 3 bases and J by 7 bases. The CDR3 is CSASLSSGGVKHTQYF. The DNA for the CDR3 is TGCAGTGCTAGTCTGTCCTCGGGGGGTGTGAAACATACGCAGTATTTT.

The chain uses TRBV9 and TRBJ2-3, with D possibly TRBD2 on 6 matching bases. The length of the CDR3 is 15 residues. Per the germline V gene, CDR1 is SGDLS and CDR2 is YYNGEE. V gave up 1 base and J gave up 1 base, with 10 bases separating them. The CDR3 DNA reads as TGTGCCAGCAGCGTACGATCGGGGGGCACAGATACGCAGTATTTT. Translating gives CASSVRSGGTDTQYF.

The chain links TRBV6-5 to TRBJ1-1, with TRBD1 as a possible D gene (6 bases). Per germline, CDR1 MNHEY and CDR2 SVGAGI. V was cut by 6 bases and J by 6 bases, with 17 bases left in between. There are 14 residues in the CDR3. As DNA, the CDR3 is TGTGCCAGCAGCCGACAGGCCTTATATCCTGAAGCTTTCTTT. Encoded protein: CASSRQALYPEAFF.

The V call is TRBV6-2 or TRBV6-3, the J call TRBJ1-5; 10 bases align to TRBD1. Losses at the gene ends were 6 bases for V and 6 bases for J; bases not matched to a gene: 11. The CDR3 runs 16 residues. CDR1 and CDR2 from the germline V gene are MNHEY and SVGEGT. The CDR3 loop reads CASSPHYGTGVQPQHF. In nucleotides, the CDR3 is TGTGCCAGCAGCCCACATTACGGGACAGGGGTTCAGCCCCAGCATTTT.